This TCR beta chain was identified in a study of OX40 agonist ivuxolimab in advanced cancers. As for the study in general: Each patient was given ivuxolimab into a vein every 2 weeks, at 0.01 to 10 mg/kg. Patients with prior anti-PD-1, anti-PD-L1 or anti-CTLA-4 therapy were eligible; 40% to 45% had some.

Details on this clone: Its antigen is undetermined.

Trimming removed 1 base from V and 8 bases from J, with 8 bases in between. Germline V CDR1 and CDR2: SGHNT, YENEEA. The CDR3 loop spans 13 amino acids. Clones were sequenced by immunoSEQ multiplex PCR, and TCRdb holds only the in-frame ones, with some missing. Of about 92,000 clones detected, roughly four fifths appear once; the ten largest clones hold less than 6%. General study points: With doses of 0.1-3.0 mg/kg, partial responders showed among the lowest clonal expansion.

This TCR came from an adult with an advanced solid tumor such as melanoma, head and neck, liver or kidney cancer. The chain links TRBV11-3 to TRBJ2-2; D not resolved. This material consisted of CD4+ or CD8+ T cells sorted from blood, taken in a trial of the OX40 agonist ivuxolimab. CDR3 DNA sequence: TGTGCCAGCAGCTTAGCGGTCCCGGGGGAGCTGTTTTTT. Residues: CASSLAVPGELFF.